The present T cell receptor beta chain was sequenced within a study of shared clonotypes between healthy human individuals. About the study: Each donor had three CD4 naive, three CD4 memory, two CD8 naive and one CD8 memory plate.

The CDR3 is 14 residues long. CDR1 MNHNY and CDR2 SVGAGI come from the germline V gene (reference sequence). Trimming shortened V by 10 bases and J by 2 bases, and 14 bases separated the two germline ends. Study results and caveats: Estimated richness values were generally larger in naive subsets than in memory subsets.

This clone is a singleton in its sample. Its antigen is undetermined. TCRdb's table, derived via immunoSEQ multiplex PCR, lists solely in-frame clones and lacks some. The top ten hold 1.2% to 1.5% of the sample, which has over a million clones, around 76% seen once. The chain couples TRBV6-6 to TRBJ2-2, with D perhaps matching TRBD1 (6 bases). Material for sequencing was memory CD4+ T cells sorted from blood. Sample subset: CD45RA-negative fraction. The TCR originated in a man between 18 and 35 years old in good health. As DNA, the CDR3 is TGTGCCACCATGGGACACGTTAACACCGGGGAGCTGTTTTTT. Its translation: CATMGHVNTGELFF.